The clone carrying this T cell receptor beta chain showed up many times. What it binds is unknown. This specimen belongs to a study of T cells in Graves' hyperthyroidism and ophthalmopathy. Amplification targeted TCR beta CDR3 regions from RNA transcripts. TCR CDR3 regions were first amplified by RT-PCR with HTBI primers. MiXCR was run by TCRdb on the multiplex PCR reads, yielding one entry per CDR3 protein. The sample lists some 270,000 distinct CDR3 sequences; about 13% were seen once. Overall study results and limits: In the blood, most expanded thyroid clonotypes above 0.001 appeared as well.

Germline V CDR1 and CDR2: SGHKS, YYEKEE (reference sequence). CDR3 length equals 14 residues. Trimming shortened V by 5 bases and J by 8 bases, and 20 bases separated the two germline ends. What was sequenced was blood. The chain recombines TRBV5-5 with TRBJ2-7; tentative D call: TRBD1 (6 bases). This clonotype was obtained from a woman aged 40 to 49 with Graves' hyperthyroidism. This CDR3 reads CASSPPGQSSKQYF. The DNA for the CDR3 is TGTGCCAGCAGTCCCCCGGGACAATCCTCCAAGCAGTACTTC.